This T cell receptor (beta chain) is from a study of blood T cell repertoires in COVID-19. Study background: PBMCs, B-cell-depleted T cells, or T cells were the source of the cDNA or gDNA that made up the material.

This clone was detected only once. With 1 base clipped from V and 5 bases from J, the junction kept 5 bases outside the gene matches. This CDR3 has 15 residues. Germline assignment: CDR1 GTSNPN and CDR2 SVGIG (reference sequence). Either two negative PCRs, clearance, or symptom resolution qualified Cohort 3 donors as recovered. Assay: immunoSEQ multiplex PCR; the TCRdb copy retains only in-frame clones and omits some. The sample records fewer than 400,000 clones, about 90% being singletons. The rearrangement uses TRBV30 and TRBJ2-1, with 10 bases identical to TRBD2. Sequencing used PBMCs or T cells enriched from blood (not recorded which). The clonotype originates from a woman in her 30s who had recovered from COVID-19. The CDR3 DNA reads TGTGCCTGGAGTGCCCGACTAGCGGGTGACAATGAGCAGTTCTTC. Its protein product is CAWSARLAGDNEQFF.